What follows are 9 T cell receptor beta chains derived from one specimen sequenced in a study of T cells in Graves' hyperthyroidism and ophthalmopathy (dated by TCRdb to the late 2010s). The library relied on multiplex PCR. Sequenced on an Illumina HiSeq 2000. TCR beta CDR3 regions were amplified from RNA transcripts. The first round of RT-PCR for the TCR CDR3 was performed with the HTBI primer set and the Qiagen OneStep RT-PCR kit. The raw public reads went through TCRdb reprocessing: fastp at Q25, MiXCR clone calling, in-frame beta chains kept. Rows are unified per CDR3 protein, each entry keeping the most common DNA and genes. The sample table records fewer than 500,000 distinct CDR3 sequences; roughly 14% of these occur just once. In total, the top ten clones hold under 15% of the sample. The material sequenced was blood. Every receptor here comes from a man aged 18-30 years with Graves' ophthalmopathy.

This clonotype was picked up many times. The rearrangement joins TRBV14 to TRBJ2-3; 9 bases are a match to TRBD1. This CDR3 comprises 16 residues. Germline-derived CDR1 and CDR2 are SGHDN and FVKESK. V dropped 0 bases and J dropped 4; count of bases not matched to a gene: 5. CDR3 sequence (DNA): TGTGCCAGCAGCCAAGAAGGGACAGGGAGGCCAGATACGCAGTATTTT. This gives the protein CASSQEGTGRPDTQYF.

This clonotype turned up a few times. This chain links TRBV19 with TRBJ1-6; D is uncertain. The CDR3 consists of 15 residues. Germline V gives CDR1 LNHDA, CDR2 SQIVND (reference sequence). V was trimmed by 3 bases and J by 6 bases, leaving 12 bases between them. CDR3 in DNA: TGTGCCAGTAGTATGGGGAGCAGCCTTAATTCACCCCTCCACTTT. It specifies CASSMGSSLNSPLHF.

This clonotype was recorded many times. The rearrangement links TRBV18 to TRBJ2-7; D possibly matches TRBD1 or TRBD2 (5 bases each). CDR3 length equals 15 residues. The V gene lost 6 bases and the J gene lost 5 bases, with 20 bases spanning the gap. Germline V CDR1 and CDR2: KGHSH, LQKENI. The CDR3 region is CASSLPGTPAHEQYF. The CDR3 DNA is TGTGCCAGCTCGCTCCCCGGGACCCCGGCACACGAGCAGTACTTC.

The sample holds one count of this clonotype. The chain links TRBV12-5 to TRBJ1-3, with D possibly being TRBD1 (6 bases). CDR1 is LGHNT, CDR2 FRNRAP, per germline. The CDR3 extends over 17 amino acids. Between the trimmed V and J ends, which lost 0 bases and 3 bases, there was a span of 15 bases. The DNA of the CDR3 is TGTGCTAGTGGTTTGGTTCTCCGGGGGGCGGATGGAAACACCATATATTTT. It encodes CASGLVLRGADGNTIYF. The full variable domain, its missing parts supplied by reference TRBV12-5 and TRBJ1-3, is DARVTQTPRHKVTEMGQEVTMRCQPILGHNTVFWYRQTMMQGLELLAYFRNRAPLDDSGMPKDRFSAEMPDATLATLKIQPSEPRDSAVYFCASGLVLRGADGNTIYFGEGSWLTVV.

This clonotype was detected many times. The chain couples TRBV24-1 to TRBJ2-2, with 8 bases lining up with TRBD2. Germline assignment: CDR1 KGHDR and CDR2 SFDVKD. The CDR3 runs to 18 residues. V lost 3 bases to trimming and J lost 7 bases; unmatched junction nucleotides: 15. CDR3 nucleotides: TGTGCCACCAGTGATCCCCCTGCTGAGCGGGAGAGAGGCGGGGAGCTGTTTTTT. Residues: CATSDPPAERERGGELFF.

The table lists this clonotype with a few counts. This chain links TRBV7-6 with TRBJ2-6; D call uncertain. Germline CDR1 SGHVS, CDR2 FNYEAQ. Deletions cut 5 bases from V and 0 bases from J, with 14 bases between. There are 17 residues in the CDR3. CDR3 DNA: TGTGCCAGCAGCCCTAGAGACGGAGACTCTGGGGCCAACGTCCTGACTTTC. Encoded protein: CASSPRDGDSGANVLTF.

This clonotype has ten or more counts. The gene calls are TRBV5-1 and TRBJ2-7; the D gene is possibly TRBD1 (5 bases). The length of the CDR3 is 14 residues. Germline V gives CDR1 SGHRS, CDR2 YFSETQ. The V gene lost 6 bases and the J gene lost 6 bases, with 19 bases spanning the gap. The CDR3 DNA is TGCGCCAGCACCCCAGGGCTGGACACGGCCGAGCAGTACTTC. This codes for CASTPGLDTAEQYF.

This clonotype was observed many times. J is TRBJ1-3 and V is TRBV30; D is ambiguous. CDR3 length: 13 amino acids. Trimming shortened V by 4 bases and J by 1 base, and 8 bases separated the two germline ends. Germline V gives CDR1 GTSNPN, CDR2 SVGIG (reference sequence). The CDR3 reads CAWNVISGNTIYF. DNA for the CDR3: TGTGCCTGGAACGTGATATCTGGAAACACCATATATTTT.

There are many counts of this clonotype. The V call is TRBV20-1, the J call TRBJ2-5; 10 bases map to TRBD2. In germline, CDR1 is DFQATT, CDR2 SNEGSKA (reference sequence). Trimming at V came to 6 bases and at J to 5 bases, leaving 6 bases not matched to a gene. The CDR3 has 13 amino acids. The DNA for the CDR3 is TGCAGTGCAGGAGCGGGGGGGGGGGAGACCCAGTACTTC. The encoded protein is CSAGAGGGETQYF.